These 13 T cell receptor beta chains were all obtained from the same sample, sequenced in a study of control samples from healthy donors and cancer patients. TCRdb's copy holds only in-frame clones and misses some; the assay was immunoSEQ multiplex PCR. The table lists roughly 86,000 clones, roughly 91% of them singletons. The sequenced material came from blood. All receptors derive from a man aged 25 to 40 in good health.

V and J are TRBV11-2 and TRBJ2-6, with D possibly matching TRBD2 (5 bases). The CDR3 spans 19 residues. The germline V gene encodes CDR1 SGHAT and CDR2 FQNNGV. Deletions cut 4 bases from V and 0 bases from J, with 19 bases between. The CDR3, as DNA: TGTGCCAGCAGCTCTGTGCCGGGGTCAATTCACTCTGGGGCCAACGTCCTGACTTTC. Its protein is CASSSVPGSIHSGANVLTF. Filled out from reference TRBV11-2 and TRBJ2-6, the complete variable domain reads EAGVAQSPRYKIIEKRQSVAFWCNPISGHATLYWYQQILGQGPKLLIQFQNNGVVDDSQLPKDRFSAERLKGVDSTLKIQPAKLEDSAVYLCASSSVPGSIHSGANVLTFGAGSRLTVL.

The chain employs TRBV4-3 and TRBJ1-2; unclear D gene. This CDR3 comprises 16 residues. Trimming took off 0 bases at V and 2 bases at J, with 13 bases between the two ends. CDR1 LGHNA and CDR2 YSLEER come from the germline V gene. CDR3 amino acids: CASSQETFLGNYGYTF. DNA for the CDR3: TGCGCCAGCAGCCAAGAGACTTTTTTGGGGAACTATGGCTACACCTTC.

The chain carries TRBV9 and TRBJ2-1; 8 bases map to TRBD1. Germline-derived CDR1 and CDR2 are SGDLS and YYNGEE. The CDR3 totals 15 residues. V lost 2 bases, J lost 8 bases, and 9 bases stayed unmatched. The CDR3 loop is CASSVRQGSKDEQFF. Here the CDR3 DNA reads TGTGCCAGCAGCGTTCGACAGGGGTCTAAGGATGAGCAGTTCTTC.

The rearrangement joins TRBV9 to TRBJ1-4; 9 nucleotides match TRBD1. The germline V gene encodes CDR1 SGDLS and CDR2 YYNGEE. V was pared by 3 bases and J by 8 bases, with 8 bases of the junction left unmatched. The CDR3 loop spans 15 amino acids. The CDR3 DNA is TGTGCCAGCAGCGCGGGGGGACAGGGTAGGGAAAAACTGTTTTTT. Amino acid sequence: CASSAGGQGREKLFF.

The J gene is TRBJ1-6, the V gene TRBV5-4, with D unresolved. The CDR3 length is 14 residues. Germline CDR1 reads SGHNT; CDR2 reads YYREEE (reference sequence). Trimming took 1 base from V and 8 from J, leaving 10 bases between them. Here the CDR3 DNA reads TGTGCCAGCAGCTTGTTTCTCAATGATTCACCCCTCCACTTT. Translated: CASSLFLNDSPLHF.

The chain has TRBV10-3 and TRBJ1-6; 9 nucleotides agree with TRBD1. The CDR3 contains 17 residues. The germline V gene has CDR1 ENHRY and CDR2 SYGVKD. The V and J ends lost 6 bases and 2 bases, in that order; junction bases with no gene match: 8. CDR3 protein: CAISTGTGKPYNSPLHF. In DNA, the CDR3 is TGTGCCATCAGCACCGGGACAGGGAAGCCCTATAATTCACCCCTCCACTTT.

This chain joins TRBV5-1 and TRBJ1-2; TRBD1 agrees at 8 bases. The J segment lost 8 bases and the V segment lost 4 bases, leaving 13 bases of the junction unmatched. The CDR3 runs 15 residues. The germline gives CDR1 SGHRS, CDR2 YFSETQ. CDR3 sequence: CASSPGQGLAGGYTF. DNA for the CDR3: TGCGCCAGCAGCCCCGGACAGGGTTTGGCGGGGGGCTACACCTTC. The whole variable domain, filled in from reference TRBV5-1 and TRBJ1-2, reads KAGVTQTPRYLIKTRGQQVTLSCSPISGHRSVSWYQQTPGQGLQFLFEYFSETQRNKGNFPGRFSGRQFSNSRSEMNVSTLELGDSALYLCASSPGQGLAGGYTFGSGTRLTVV.

V gene TRBV18 combines with J gene TRBJ2-1, with 16 nucleotides matching TRBD2. Looked up from germline, CDR1 is KGHSH and CDR2 is LQKENI. This CDR3 region has 16 residues. The J segment lost 7 bases and the V segment lost 3 bases, leaving 3 bases of the junction unmatched. CDR3 in amino acids: CASSPPGLAGGNEQFF. CDR3 bases: TGTGCCAGCTCACCCCCGGGACTAGCGGGAGGGAATGAGCAGTTCTTC.

The V call is TRBV4-1, the J call TRBJ1-2; D might be TRBD1 (5 bases). With 0 bases removed from V and 4 bases from J, the gap between germline ends came to 12 bases. This CDR3 region has 15 residues. Looked up from germline, CDR1 is MGHRA and CDR2 is YSYEKL. The CDR3 here is CASSQDGTGTYGYTF. For the CDR3, the DNA is TGCGCCAGCAGCCAAGACGGTACAGGAACCTATGGCTACACCTTC.

The V call is TRBV25-1, the J call TRBJ1-1, with D possibly TRBD1 on 5 matching bases. This CDR3 spans 13 amino acids. V lost 5 bases and J 5 bases, leaving 12 bases between the germline ends. Germline V gene sequence: CDR1 MGHDK, CDR2 SYGVNS. CDR3 region: CASSWAGQTEAFF. DNA of the CDR3: TGTGCCAGCAGTTGGGCAGGGCAAACTGAAGCTTTCTTT. Full variable domain (rest looked up from reference TRBV25-1 and TRBJ1-1): EADIYQTPRYLVIGTGKKITLECSQTMGHDKMYWYQQDPGMELHLIHYSYGVNSTEKGDLSSESTVSRIRTEHFPLTLESARPSHTSQYLCASSWAGQTEAFFGQGTRLTVV.

This clone was seen a handful of times. The chain links TRBV7-6 to TRBJ2-7; D is undetermined. The CDR3 contains 13 residues. Between the trimmed V and J ends, which lost 0 bases and 2 bases, there was a span of 5 bases. Germline V CDR1 and CDR2: SGHVS, FNYEAQ. DNA of the CDR3: TGTGCCAGCAGCTTAGCGTCGACCTACGAGCAGTACTTC. Translation: CASSLASTYEQYF.

The chain employs TRBV2 and TRBJ1-1; 11 bases are shared with TRBD1. The CDR3 length is 14 residues. Germline CDR1 SNHLY, CDR2 FYNNEI. J lost 6 bases, V lost 10 bases, and 10 bases had no gene match. The CDR3 here is CATRGTGGIAEAFF. In nucleotides, the CDR3 is TGTGCCACCAGAGGGACAGGGGGGATCGCTGAAGCTTTCTTT.

The J gene is TRBJ1-5, the V gene TRBV21-1; TRBD1 is taken as the D call from the table, unchecked against the DNA. TRBV21-1 represents a pseudogene. CDR3 length equals 16 residues. CDR3 sequence reads: CASSKVSGEPCQPQHF. For the CDR3, the DNA is TGTGCCAGCAGCAAAGTTTCAGGGGAACCCTGTCAGCCCCAGCATTTT.